This T cell receptor (beta chain) appears in the sequencing data of a study of T-cell memory formation after mild COVID-19. One entry per CDR3 protein results from TCRdb running MiXCR on the 5' RACE reads. The sample carries about 200,000 distinct CDR3 sequences, roughly 10% recorded once. CDR1 is PRHDT and CDR2 is FYEKMQ in the germline V gene (reference sequence). Trimming cost V 5 bases and J 7 bases; bases outside gene matches: 12. CDR3 length: 16 amino acids. V is TRBV13 and J is TRBJ2-1, with 9 bases that match TRBD2. The sequenced sample consisted of PBMCs or a T cell subset sorted from them (not recorded which). The receptor was derived from a man aged 18-30 years who had mild COVID-19 (a few samples of this study predate the infection). Cell type and time point are not known. The CDR3 is CASSDPGRGGRNEQFF. The CDR3 nucleotides read TGTGCCAGCAGCGACCCTGGGCGGGGGGGCCGGAATGAGCAGTTCTTC. Together with reference TRBV13 and TRBJ2-1, the CDR3 gives the full variable domain: AAGVIQSPRHLIKEKRETATLKCYPIPRHDTVYWYQQGPGQDPQFLISFYEKMQSDKGSIPDRFSAQQFSDYHSELNMSSLELGDSALYFCASSDPGRGGRNEQFFGPGTRLTVL.